Sequencing of this T cell receptor beta chain was carried out in a study of blood T cell repertoires in COVID-19. On the study more broadly: Researchers got acute and convalescent COVID-19 samples from the United States, Italy and Spain. PBMCs, B-cell-depleted T cells, or T cells provided the cDNA or gDNA that made up the material.

In Seattle, patients joined the study during active infection and were tracked longitudinally. V was cut by 5 bases and J by 3 bases, with 17 bases left in between. Per germline, CDR1 MNHNY and CDR2 SVGAGI (reference sequence). CDR3 length: 15 amino acids. This table comes from immunoSEQ multiplex PCR, and its TCRdb copy is limited to in-frame clones, with some not included. The table includes about 270,000 clones, 86% detected once. This clone was detected only once. Material: peripheral blood. The chain is built from TRBV6-6 and TRBJ2-7; TRBD2 might be the D (6 bases). The TCR sequence derives from a woman in her sixties or seventies with COVID-19, enrolled during active disease. This chain's CDR3 is CASSQTGERFYEQYF. The CDR3, as DNA: TGTGCCAGCAGTCAGACGGGGGAGAGGTTCTACGAGCAGTACTTC.